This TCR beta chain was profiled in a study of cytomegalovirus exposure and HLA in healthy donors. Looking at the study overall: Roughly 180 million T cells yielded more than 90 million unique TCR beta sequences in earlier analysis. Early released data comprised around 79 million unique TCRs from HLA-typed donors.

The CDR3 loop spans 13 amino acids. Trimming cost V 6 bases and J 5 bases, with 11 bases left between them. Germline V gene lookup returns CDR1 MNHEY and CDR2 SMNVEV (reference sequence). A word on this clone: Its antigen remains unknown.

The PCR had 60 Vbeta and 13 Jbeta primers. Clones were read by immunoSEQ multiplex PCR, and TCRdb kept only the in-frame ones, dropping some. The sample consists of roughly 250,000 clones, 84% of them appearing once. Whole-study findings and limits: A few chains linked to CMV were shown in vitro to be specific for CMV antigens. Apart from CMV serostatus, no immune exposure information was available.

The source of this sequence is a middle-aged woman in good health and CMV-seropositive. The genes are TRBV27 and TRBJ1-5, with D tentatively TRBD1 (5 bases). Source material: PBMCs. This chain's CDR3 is CASSSAGHQPQHF. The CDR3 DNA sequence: TGTGCCAGCAGCTCAGCAGGGCATCAGCCCCAGCATTTT.